This TCR beta chain was sequenced for a study of CD8+CD57+ T cells in acquired aplastic anemia. Background on the study: Across the sorted CD4+ and CD8+ cells, DNA amounts averaged 3.2 ug. Healthy donor CD4+ samples were sequenced to a depth that averaged around 9.8 million reads.

General observations from the study: With respect to CD8+ Simpson's diversity, patients and controls did not differ significantly. About 30 shared CD8+ CDR3s appeared highly expressed within patients' immunodominant clones.

The CDR3 length is 13 residues. Trimming shortened V by 2 bases and J by 5 bases, and 10 bases separated the two germline ends. CDR1 SGHTA and CDR2 FQGTGA come from the germline V gene. This clonotype was seen at least ten times. The antigen is undetermined. Profiling that covered TCR beta VDJ and CDR3 relied on genomic DNA as its template. TCRdb ran MiXCR on the reads and lists one entry per CDR3 protein. This table has around 200,000 distinct CDR3 sequences, roughly half appearing once. This chain links TRBV7-3 with TRBJ2-7, with D uncertain. The clonotype was recovered from a human donor in good health, serving as a control. Sequences were obtained from sorted CD4+, CD8+, or CD8+CD57+ T cells (not recorded which) from PBMCs. The CDR3 loop reads CASSLVASHEQYF. Written as DNA, the CDR3 is TGTGCCAGCAGCTTAGTGGCCAGCCACGAGCAGTACTTC.